This entry concerns a single TCR beta chain. TCRdb reprocessed the 5' RACE reads via MiXCR and lists one record per CDR3 protein. The sample contains a few hundred thousand distinct CDR3 sequences, 20% to 25% of which appear only once. This record comes from a study of identical twins. The germline V gene encodes CDR1 WNHNN and CDR2 SYGVQD (reference sequence). V was clipped by 5 bases and J by 6 bases; unmatched bases: 5. This CDR3 has 13 residues. The same data also contributed to another study, on T cells expressing NK-cell markers. As that study records: Whether expanded NKG2C+ T cell clones were HCMV-specific remained unclear.

The source material was CD4+ T cells sorted from blood. The source of this sequence is a woman between 18 and 30 years old in good health. The chain uses TRBV10-1 and TRBJ1-2; 8 bases fit TRBD1. CDR3 coding DNA: TGCGCCAGCAGTTGGACAGGGATCCATGGCTACACCTTC. This translates into CASSWTGIHGYTF.